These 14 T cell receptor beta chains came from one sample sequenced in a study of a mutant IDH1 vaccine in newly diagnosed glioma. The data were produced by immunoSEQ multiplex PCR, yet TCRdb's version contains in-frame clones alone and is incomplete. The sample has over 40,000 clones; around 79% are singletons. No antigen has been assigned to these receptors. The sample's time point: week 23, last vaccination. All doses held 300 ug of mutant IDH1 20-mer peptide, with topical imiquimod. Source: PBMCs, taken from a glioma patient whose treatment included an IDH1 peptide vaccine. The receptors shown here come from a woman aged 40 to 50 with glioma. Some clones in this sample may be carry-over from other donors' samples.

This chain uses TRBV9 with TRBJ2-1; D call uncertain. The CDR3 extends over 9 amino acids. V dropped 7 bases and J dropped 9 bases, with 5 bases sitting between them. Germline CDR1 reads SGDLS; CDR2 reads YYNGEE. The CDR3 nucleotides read TGTGCCAGCGGAACTGAGCAGTTCTTC. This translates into CASGTEQFF.

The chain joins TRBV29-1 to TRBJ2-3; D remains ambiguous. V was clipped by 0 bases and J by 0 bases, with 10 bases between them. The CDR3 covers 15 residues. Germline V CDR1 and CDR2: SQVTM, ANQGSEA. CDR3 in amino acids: CSVEDRVRSTDTQYF. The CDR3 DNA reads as TGCAGCGTTGAAGATCGGGTGCGTAGCACAGATACGCAGTATTTT.

The DNA of the CDR3 is TGTGCCAGCAGCCAGGTCCGTGATACGCAGTATTTT. This gives the protein CASSQVRDTQYF. The genes are TRBV7-6 and TRBJ2-3; no reliable D call. Trimming shortened V by 5 bases and J by 6 bases, and 9 bases separated the two germline ends. The germline V gene has CDR1 SGHVS and CDR2 FNYEAQ. CDR3 size: 12 residues.

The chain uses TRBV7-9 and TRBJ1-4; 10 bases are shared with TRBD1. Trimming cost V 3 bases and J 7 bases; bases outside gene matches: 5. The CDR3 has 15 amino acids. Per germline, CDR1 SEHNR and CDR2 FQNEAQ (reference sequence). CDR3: CASSFGTGAFEKLFF. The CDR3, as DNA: TGTGCCAGCAGCTTCGGGACAGGGGCGTTTGAAAAACTGTTTTTT.

For the CDR3, the DNA is TGCGCCAGCAGGCTAGCGGCCGGTGAGCAGTTCTTC. It codes for CASRLAAGEQFF. This chain connects TRBV5-1 to TRBJ2-1, with TRBD2 identical over 7 bases. CDR3 length equals 12 residues. V lost 5 bases, J lost 9 bases, and 5 bases stayed unmatched. Germline loops: CDR1 SGHRS, CDR2 YFSETQ.

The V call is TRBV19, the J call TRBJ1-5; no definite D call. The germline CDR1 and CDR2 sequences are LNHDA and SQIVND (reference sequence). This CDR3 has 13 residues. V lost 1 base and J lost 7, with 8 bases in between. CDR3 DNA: TGTGCCAGTAGTATAGCGGGGAGGCAGCCCCAGCATTTT. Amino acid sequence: CASSIAGRQPQHF.

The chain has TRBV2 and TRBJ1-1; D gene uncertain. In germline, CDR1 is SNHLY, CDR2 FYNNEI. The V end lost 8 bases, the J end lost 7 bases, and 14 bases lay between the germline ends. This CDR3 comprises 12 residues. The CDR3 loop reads CASREGTLEAFF. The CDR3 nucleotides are TGTGCCAGCCGGGAGGGAACCCTTGAAGCTTTCTTT.

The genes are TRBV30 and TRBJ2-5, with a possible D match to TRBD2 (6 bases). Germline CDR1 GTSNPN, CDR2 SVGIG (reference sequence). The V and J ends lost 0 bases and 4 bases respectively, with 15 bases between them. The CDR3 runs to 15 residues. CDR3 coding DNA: TGTGCCTGGAGTGTCCGGGGGTGGGCGGGAGAGACCCAGTACTTC. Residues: CAWSVRGWAGETQYF.

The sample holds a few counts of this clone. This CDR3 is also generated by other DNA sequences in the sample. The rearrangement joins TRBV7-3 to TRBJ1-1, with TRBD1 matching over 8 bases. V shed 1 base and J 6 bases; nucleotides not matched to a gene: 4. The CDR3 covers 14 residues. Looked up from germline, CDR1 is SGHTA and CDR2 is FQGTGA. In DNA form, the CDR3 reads TGTGCCAGCAGCTTAAACAGGGGGGCCCCTGAAGCTTTCTTT. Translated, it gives CASSLNRGAPEAFF.

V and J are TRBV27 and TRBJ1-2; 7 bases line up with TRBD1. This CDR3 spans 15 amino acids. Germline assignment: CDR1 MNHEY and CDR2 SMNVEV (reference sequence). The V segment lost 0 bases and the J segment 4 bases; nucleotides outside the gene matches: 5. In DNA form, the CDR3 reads TGTGCCAGCAGTTTATCCCCCGACAGGGTCTATGGCTACACCTTC. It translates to CASSLSPDRVYGYTF.

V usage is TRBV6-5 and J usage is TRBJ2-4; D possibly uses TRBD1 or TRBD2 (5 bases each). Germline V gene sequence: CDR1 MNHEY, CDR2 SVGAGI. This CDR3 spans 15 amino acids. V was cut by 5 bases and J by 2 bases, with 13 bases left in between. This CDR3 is CASSRAGASKNIQYF. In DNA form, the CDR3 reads TGTGCCAGCAGTAGGGCCGGGGCCTCCAAAAACATTCAGTACTTC.

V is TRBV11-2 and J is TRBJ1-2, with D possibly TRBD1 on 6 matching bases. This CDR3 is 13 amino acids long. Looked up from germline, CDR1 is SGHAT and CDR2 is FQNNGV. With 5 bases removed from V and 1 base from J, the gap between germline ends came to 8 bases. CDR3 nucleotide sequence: TGTGCCAGCAGCAAGGACAGTAACTATGGCTACACCTTC. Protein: CASSKDSNYGYTF.

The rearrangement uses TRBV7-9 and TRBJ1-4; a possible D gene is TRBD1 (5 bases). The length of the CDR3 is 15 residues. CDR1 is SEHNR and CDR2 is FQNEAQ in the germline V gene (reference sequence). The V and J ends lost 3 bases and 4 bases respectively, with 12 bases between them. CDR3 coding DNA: TGTGCCAGCAGCTTGAGGGACGGCGTTAATGAAAAACTGTTTTTT. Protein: CASSLRDGVNEKLFF.

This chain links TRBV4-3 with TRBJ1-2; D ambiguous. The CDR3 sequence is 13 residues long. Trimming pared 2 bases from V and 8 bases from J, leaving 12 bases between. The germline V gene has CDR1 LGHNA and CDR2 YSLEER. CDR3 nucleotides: TGCGCCAGCAGCCAAAAGGAGGCAAGCGGCTACACCTTC. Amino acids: CASSQKEASGYTF.